This entry describes one TCR beta chain. The data stem from a study of blood T cell repertoires in COVID-19. Germline CDR1 LNHDA, CDR2 SQIVND (reference sequence). Trimming took 8 bases from V and 3 from J; bases not matched to a gene: 6. The CDR3 has 14 amino acids. TCRdb's table, derived via immunoSEQ multiplex PCR, lists solely in-frame clones and lacks some. The data show roughly 380,000 clones, 88% seen once. The origin of this receptor is a young woman who had been exposed to COVID-19. Sequencing used PBMCs or T cells enriched from blood (not recorded which). The rearrangement links TRBV19 to TRBJ2-3, with TRBD2 identical over 9 bases. The CDR3 sequence is CASRSGSATDTQYF. CDR3 DNA: TGTGCCAGTCGTAGCGGGAGCGCAACAGATACGCAGTATTTT. Looking up the rest from reference TRBV19 and TRBJ2-3 gives the full variable domain: DGGITQSPKYLFRKEGQNVTLSCEQNLNHDAMYWYRQDPGQGLRLIYYSQIVNDFQKGDIAEGYSVSREKKESFPLTVTSAQKNPTAFYLCASRSGSATDTQYFGPGTRLTVL.